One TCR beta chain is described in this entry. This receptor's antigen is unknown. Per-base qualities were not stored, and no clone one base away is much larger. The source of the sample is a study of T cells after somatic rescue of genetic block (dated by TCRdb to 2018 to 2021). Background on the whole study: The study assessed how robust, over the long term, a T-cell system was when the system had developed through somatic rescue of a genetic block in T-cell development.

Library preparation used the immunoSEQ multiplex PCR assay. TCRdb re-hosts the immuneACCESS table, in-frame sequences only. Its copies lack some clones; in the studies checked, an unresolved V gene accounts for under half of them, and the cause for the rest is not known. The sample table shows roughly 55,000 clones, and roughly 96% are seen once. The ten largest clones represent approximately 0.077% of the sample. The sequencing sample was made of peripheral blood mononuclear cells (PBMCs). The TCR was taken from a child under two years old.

The DNA sequence follows: TGTGCCAGCAGCGTAGCTGGCAATGAGCAGTTCTTC. Translated, it gives CASSVAGNEQFF. The V and J genes are TRBV9 and TRBJ2-1, with the D gene call left open. CDR1 and CDR2, looked up from the germline V gene, are SGDLS and YYNGEE. V is pared back by 0 bases and J by 6 bases, with 4 bases lying between the germline termini. Including the terminal cysteine and phenylalanine, the CDR3 comprises 12 residues. Just CDR3 DNA is preserved here, 36 bases in frame from base 1.